The 20 T cell receptor beta chains below were found in one sample sequenced in a study of shared clonotypes between healthy human individuals. TCRdb's copy holds only in-frame clones and misses some; the assay was immunoSEQ multiplex PCR. The table lists roughly 2.2 million clones, 85% to 95% of them singletons, with about 0.36% in the top ten. The sample comprised naive CD4+ T cells from PBMCs. Regarding subset: CD45RA+ positively selected. Receptors originate from a young man in good health. Some clones in this sample may be carry-over from other donors' samples.

The chain recombines TRBV12-5 with TRBJ2-3; the match to TRBD1 covers 8 bases. V was clipped by 6 bases and J by 5 bases; unmatched bases: 10. This CDR3 is built from 15 residues. The germline V gene has CDR1 LGHNT and CDR2 FRNRAP. CDR3 in amino acids: CASGPDRGLEDTQYF. In DNA form, the CDR3 reads TGTGCTAGTGGACCTGACAGGGGCTTAGAAGATACGCAGTATTTT.

The rearrangement uses TRBV4-1 and TRBJ2-1, with D possibly TRBD1 on 6 matching bases. V shed 5 bases and J shed 4 bases, with 18 bases lying between them. Per germline, CDR1 MGHRA and CDR2 YSYEKL. CDR3 length: 16 residues. The DNA for the CDR3 is TGCGCCAGCAGCTTAAGCCGGGACACCTATTACAATGAGCAGTTCTTC. Its protein product is CASSLSRDTYYNEQFF.

V and J are TRBV9 and TRBJ2-2; no firm D call. In germline, CDR1 is SGDLS, CDR2 YYNGEE. Between the trimmed V and J ends, which lost 4 bases and 7 bases, there was a span of 8 bases. CDR3 length equals 12 residues. For the CDR3, the DNA is TGTGCCAGCAGCCCCCCCGGCGGGGAGCTGTTTTTT. It is translated as CASSPPGGELFF.

This clone was counted once. The chain is built from TRBV27 and TRBJ1-1; TRBD1 might be the D (5 bases). The CDR3 sequence is 14 residues long. Germline CDR1 is MNHEY and CDR2 is SMNVEV (reference sequence). The ends were cut back, 3 bases at V and 1 base at J, with 9 bases in the middle. CDR3 nucleotide sequence: TGTGCCAGCAGTTTGGGGCGGGAGAACACTGAAGCTTTCTTT. Translating it yields CASSLGRENTEAFF.

V and J are TRBV7-2 and TRBJ2-7, with 9 bases lining up with TRBD2. CDR1 is SGHTA, CDR2 FQGNSA, per germline. This CDR3 spans 15 amino acids. The ends lost 5 bases at V and 4 bases at J; junction bases unmatched: 9. The CDR3 DNA follows: TGTGCCAGCAGCGAAGATAGCGGGAGTCGGTACGAGCAGTACTTC. Amino acid sequence: CASSEDSGSRYEQYF.

This chain links TRBV25-1 with TRBJ1-1; the D is unclear. The V gene lost 7 bases and the J gene lost 4 bases, with 13 bases spanning the gap. Germline V gives CDR1 MGHDK, CDR2 SYGVNS. CDR3 length: 13 residues. The CDR3: CASIRAMGTEAFF. CDR3 coding DNA: TGTGCCAGCATACGGGCGATGGGCACTGAAGCTTTCTTT.

The chain recombines TRBV6-1 with TRBJ2-7; D tentatively reads TRBD1 or TRBD2 (5 bases each). The CDR3 totals 14 residues. CDR1 MNHNS and CDR2 SASEGT come from the germline V gene. V was cut by 8 bases and J by 4 bases, with 18 bases left in between. The DNA of the CDR3 is TGTGCCAGCGAGAGGGGCAGGCTAGCATACGAGCAGTACTTC. Its translation: CASERGRLAYEQYF.

As for this clone: Additional DNA sequences in this sample encode the identical CDR3. The rearrangement joins TRBV7-2 to TRBJ2-5; weak D call: TRBD1 (5 bases). Per germline, CDR1 SGHTA and CDR2 FQGNSA. Trimming shortened V by 1 base and J by 1 base, and 7 bases separated the two germline ends. The CDR3 has 14 amino acids. In DNA form, the CDR3 reads TGTGCCAGCAGCTTAGGTGGGGCCCAAGAGACCCAGTACTTC. It translates to CASSLGGAQETQYF.

V usage is TRBV2 and J usage is TRBJ1-1; 8 bases map to TRBD1. Trimming at V came to 4 bases and at J to 6 bases, leaving 16 bases not matched to a gene. Looked up from germline, CDR1 is SNHLY and CDR2 is FYNNEI. This CDR3 comprises 17 residues. CDR3 bases: TGTGCCAGCAGTGTGCTCGGGCAGGGGGCAAACAAGGCTGAAGCTTTCTTT. It specifies CASSVLGQGANKAEAFF.

This clone was recorded only once. The J gene is TRBJ2-7, the V gene TRBV18; D tentatively fits TRBD1 or TRBD2 (7 bases each). The CDR3 sequence is 17 residues long. V was pared by 0 bases and J by 2 bases, with 17 bases between. CDR1 and CDR2 (germline): KGHSH, LQKENI. CDR3 in amino acids: CASSPPGGGQITYEQYF. The CDR3 DNA follows: TGTGCCAGCTCACCACCAGGCGGGGGACAGATAACCTACGAGCAGTACTTC.

This rearrangement joins TRBV7-6 to TRBJ1-4, with 10 bases that match TRBD1. The CDR3 has 16 amino acids. Looked up from germline, CDR1 is SGHVS and CDR2 is FNYEAQ. V dropped 3 bases and J dropped 5; count of bases not matched to a gene: 6. CDR3: CASSLVPGQGNEKLFF. The CDR3 DNA follows: TGTGCCAGCAGCTTGGTACCGGGACAGGGGAATGAAAAACTGTTTTTT.

This clone was observed a single time. V and J are TRBV29-1 and TRBJ1-1, with 9 positions matching TRBD1. The CDR3 loop spans 13 amino acids. The J segment lost 4 bases and the V segment lost 4 bases, leaving 4 bases of the junction unmatched. The germline V gene encodes CDR1 SQVTM and CDR2 ANQGSEA. For the CDR3, the DNA is TGCAGCGTTGTGAACAGGGGGCCCACTGAAGCTTTCTTT. Its protein product is CSVVNRGPTEAFF. Filled out from reference TRBV29-1 and TRBJ1-1, the complete variable domain reads SAVISQKPSRDICQRGTSLTIQCQVDSQVTMMFWYRQQPGQSLTLIATANQGSEATYESGFVIDKFPISRPNLTFSTLTVSNMSPEDSSIYLCSVVNRGPTEAFFGQGTRLTVV.

This chain joins TRBV6-5 and TRBJ2-7, with no clear D. This CDR3 has 15 residues. From germline, CDR1 is MNHEY and CDR2 SVGAGI. V was clipped by 6 bases and J by 5 bases, with 20 bases between them. The CDR3 sequence: CASSPAIVGPHEQYF. CDR3 bases: TGTGCCAGCAGCCCCGCCATTGTGGGCCCTCACGAGCAGTACTTC.

This chain joins TRBV28 and TRBJ2-7, with TRBD1 matching 7 bases. Germline loops: CDR1 MDHEN, CDR2 SYDVKM. This CDR3 contains 17 residues. With 3 bases clipped from V and 0 bases from J, the junction kept 11 bases outside the gene matches. This chain's CDR3 is CASSFIKGAASSYEQYF. CDR3 DNA: TGTGCCAGCAGTTTTATCAAGGGGGCCGCTAGCTCCTACGAGCAGTACTTC.

The chain couples TRBV5-1 to TRBJ2-2; 10 bases fit TRBD1. Unmatched junction bases numbered 14, after V lost 0 bases and J lost 6 bases. This CDR3 is 19 amino acids long. In germline, CDR1 is SGHRS, CDR2 YFSETQ. CDR3 residues: CASSLASQSGTGVSGELFF. CDR3 in DNA: TGCGCCAGCAGCTTGGCCTCGCAGTCAGGGACAGGGGTATCCGGGGAGCTGTTTTTT.

The gene calls are TRBV7-6 and TRBJ1-5; possible D gene TRBD1, 5 bases. This CDR3 comprises 14 residues. Germline-derived CDR1 and CDR2 are SGHVS and FNYEAQ. Between the trimmed V and J ends, which lost 5 bases and 7 bases, there was a span of 15 bases. CDR3 region: CASSPAPGQQPQHF. CDR3 coding DNA: TGTGCCAGCAGCCCCGCCCCGGGGCAACAGCCCCAGCATTTT.

The V and J genes are TRBV10-2 and TRBJ2-7, with a tentative D call TRBD2 (5 bases). Trimming stripped 0 bases from V and 3 bases from J, with 9 bases between. Germline lookup yields CDR1 WSHSY and CDR2 SAAADI. The CDR3 loop spans 14 amino acids. The DNA of the CDR3 is TGCGCCAGCAGTGAGTCGCTGGGGAGCTACGAGCAGTACTTC. Its protein product is CASSESLGSYEQYF.

The chain carries TRBV2 and TRBJ1-5; the D is unclear. The germline V and J ends were trimmed by 5 bases and 2 bases, with 7 bases remaining between them. The CDR3 contains 13 residues. CDR1 and CDR2 from the germline V gene are SNHLY and FYNNEI. The CDR3 region has the DNA TGTGCCAGCAGTCCCGATGGCAATCAGCCCCAGCATTTT. Its translation: CASSPDGNQPQHF.

The chain uses TRBV27 and TRBJ2-7; 11 bases align to TRBD1. V lost 5 bases to trimming and J lost 2 bases; unmatched junction nucleotides: 5. The germline V gene has CDR1 MNHEY and CDR2 SMNVEV (reference sequence). The CDR3 spans 15 residues. Here the CDR3 DNA reads TGTGCCAGCAGTCGGACGGACAGGGGGCCCTACGAGCAGTACTTC. Protein product: CASSRTDRGPYEQYF.

V is TRBV20-1 and J is TRBJ2-7; D not resolved. V lost 6 bases, J lost 8 bases, and 14 bases lay in between. The CDR3 totals 11 residues. Germline V lookup: CDR1 DFQATT, CDR2 SNEGSKA (reference sequence). The CDR3 sequence: CSAVDQAQQYF. The CDR3 DNA reads as TGCAGTGCCGTGGACCAAGCCCAGCAGTACTTC.